The rows below give T cell receptor beta chains drawn from one sample of a study of T cells in Graves' hyperthyroidism and ophthalmopathy. TCRdb itself ran the multiplex PCR reads through MiXCR, one entry per CDR3 protein. The sample consists of hundreds of thousands of distinct CDR3 sequences, less than 20% of them appearing once. The sample was blood. The receptor set was obtained from a man aged 40-50 years with Graves' ophthalmopathy. The conserved cysteine and the conserved F or W are not part of the CDR3 here. The size of a clone is reported for some rows only, either as once, few or many, or as a class for expanded clones.

clone size | J gene | V gene | CDR3 protein
many | TRBJ2-2 | TRBV4-1 | ASSQPLSPTGELF
few | TRBJ2-7 | TRBV19 | ASSEGTGHLYEQY
few | TRBJ1-2 | TRBV28 | ASSLVSNGYT
many | TRBJ1-1 | TRBV11-2 | ASSQRTVNTEAF
many | TRBJ1-1 | TRBV6-2/TRBV6-3 | ASSGLRRDDEAF
NA | TRBJ2-2 | TRBV12-3/TRBV12-4 | ASSWSGGGGTGELF
NA | TRBJ1-6 | TRBV11-2 | ASSSYVVGSSYNSPLH
NA | TRBJ2-7 | TRBV20-1 | SAADSFSYEQY
NA | TRBJ2-7 | TRBV5-1 | ASRPGLAGDEQY
many | TRBJ2-3 | TRBV2 | ASTLSAGGTDTQY
few | TRBJ2-7 | TRBV9 | ASSSGSSNEQY
many | TRBJ2-7 | TRBV7-8 | ASSPPGHPYEQY
few | TRBJ1-2 | TRBV6-1 | ASSLVPGQVNYGYT
NA | TRBJ2-4 | TRBV29-1 | SVAGYQRNIQY
many | TRBJ2-1 | TRBV3-1 | ASSPYLSSYNEQF